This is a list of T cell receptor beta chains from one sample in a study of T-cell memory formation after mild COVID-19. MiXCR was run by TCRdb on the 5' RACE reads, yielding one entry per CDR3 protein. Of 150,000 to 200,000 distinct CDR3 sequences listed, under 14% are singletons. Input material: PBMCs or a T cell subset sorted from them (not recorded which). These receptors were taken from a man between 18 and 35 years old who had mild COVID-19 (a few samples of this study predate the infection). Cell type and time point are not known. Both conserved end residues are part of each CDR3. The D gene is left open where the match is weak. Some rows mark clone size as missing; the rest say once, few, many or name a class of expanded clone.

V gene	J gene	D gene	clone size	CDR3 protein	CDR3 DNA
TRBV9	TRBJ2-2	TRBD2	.	CASSVGGANSGELFF	TGTGCCAGCAGCGTCGGGGGGGCCAACTCCGGGGAGCTGTTTTTT
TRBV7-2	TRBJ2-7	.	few	CASSLASGGAYEQYF	TGTGCCAGCAGCTTAGCATCCGGGGGCGCATACGAGCAGTACTTC
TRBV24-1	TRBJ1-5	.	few	CATSDSYYGGTVYQPQHF	TGTGCCACCAGTGATTCTTACTACGGGGGCACAGTCTATCAGCCCCAGCATTTT
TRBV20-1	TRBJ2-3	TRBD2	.	CSASLSAGGPGRGDTQYF	TGCAGTGCTAGTCTTTCCGCGGGGGGGCCGGGAAGGGGAGATACGCAGTATTTT
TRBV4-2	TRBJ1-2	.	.	CASSTESAYRNGYTF	TGTGCCAGCAGCACCGAATCGGCCTACAGGAATGGCTACACCTTC
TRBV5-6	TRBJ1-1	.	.	CASSLGMTLWSFF	TGTGCCAGCAGCTTGGGAATGACCCTCTGGAGCTTCTTT
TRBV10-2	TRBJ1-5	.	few	CASSESIGQPQHF	TGCGCCAGCAGTGAGTCGATAGGTCAGCCCCAGCATTTT
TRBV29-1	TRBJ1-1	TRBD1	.	CSAGQVTPQEAFF	TGCAGCGCGGGACAGGTCACGCCACAAGAAGCTTTCTTT
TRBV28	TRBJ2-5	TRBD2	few	CASSLDSGGRETQYF	TGTGCCAGCAGTTTAGATAGCGGGGGGAGAGAGACCCAGTACTTC
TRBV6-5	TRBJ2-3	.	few	CASTPIGGTDTQYF	TGTGCCAGCACCCCCATAGGGGGGACAGATACGCAGTATTTT
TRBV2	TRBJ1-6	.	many	CASSRGGNSPLHF	TGTGCCAGCTCTCGGGGAGGCAATTCACCCCTCCACTTT
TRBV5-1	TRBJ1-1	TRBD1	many	CASSLVGTGVRKGNTEAFF	TGCGCCAGCAGCTTGGTAGGGACAGGGGTGCGAAAGGGGAACACTGAAGCTTTCTTT
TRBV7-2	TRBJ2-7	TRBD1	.	CASSSRDRGYEQYF	TGTGCCAGCAGCTCCCGGGACAGGGGCTACGAGCAGTACTTC
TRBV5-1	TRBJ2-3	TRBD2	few	CASRGGGSNTDTQYF	TGCGCCAGCAGAGGCGGGGGGTCTAACACAGATACGCAGTATTTT
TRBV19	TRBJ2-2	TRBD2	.	CASSTTGGITGELFF	TGTGCCAGTAGTACCACCGGGGGGATCACCGGGGAGCTGTTTTTT
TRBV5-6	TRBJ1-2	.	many	CASSLAAGGIHGYTF	TGTGCCAGCAGCTTGGCCGCCGGAGGGATCCATGGCTACACCTTC
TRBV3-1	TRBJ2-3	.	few	CASSHGVRSSTDTQYF	TGTGCCAGCAGCCATGGAGTCCGTTCCAGCACAGATACGCAGTATTTT
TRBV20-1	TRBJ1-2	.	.	CSARDLEGYGYTF	TGCAGTGCTAGAGATCTTGAGGGATATGGCTACACCTTC
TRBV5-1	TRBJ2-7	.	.	CASSLRGIEAYEQYF	TGCGCCAGCAGCTTGCGGGGTATAGAGGCCTACGAGCAGTACTTC
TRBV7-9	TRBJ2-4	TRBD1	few	CASSPGGAVTNIQYF	TGTGCCAGCAGCCCAGGGGGCGCGGTAACAAACATTCAGTACTTC
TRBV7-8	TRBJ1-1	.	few	CASSLTQGTMNTEAFF	TGTGCCAGCAGCCTAACCCAGGGGACTATGAACACTGAAGCTTTCTTT
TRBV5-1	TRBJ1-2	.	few	CASSFQGADQGYTF	TGCGCCAGCAGCTTTCAGGGTGCAGACCAGGGCTACACCTTC
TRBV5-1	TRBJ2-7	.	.	CASSLVSPHYEQYF	TGCGCCAGCAGCTTGGTGTCGCCCCACTACGAGCAGTACTTC
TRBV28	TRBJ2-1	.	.	CASRESRDEQFF	TGTGCCAGCAGAGAGTCCCGGGATGAGCAGTTCTTC
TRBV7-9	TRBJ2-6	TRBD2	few	CASSLVRTSGAYSGANVLTF	TGTGCCAGCAGCTTAGTAAGGACTAGCGGGGCTTACTCTGGGGCCAACGTCCTGACTTTC
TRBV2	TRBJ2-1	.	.	CASRKGGPQLRAYNEQFF	TGTGCCAGCCGAAAGGGGGGACCCCAACTTCGCGCCTACAATGAGCAGTTCTTC
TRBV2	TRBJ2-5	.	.	CASSVAPRVGETQYF	TGTGCCAGCAGTGTGGCACCGCGAGTGGGGGAGACCCAGTACTTC
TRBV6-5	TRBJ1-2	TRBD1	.	CASNSGGGGYTF	TGTGCCAGCAACTCAGGGGGCGGTGGCTACACCTTC
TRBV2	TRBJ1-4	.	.	CASSQGGGIPTNEKLFF	TGTGCCAGCAGTCAAGGGGGTGGGATCCCAACTAATGAAAAACTGTTTTTT
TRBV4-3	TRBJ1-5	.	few	CASSQGFNGVGQPQHF	TGCGCCAGCAGCCAAGGGTTCAACGGTGTCGGGCAGCCCCAGCATTTT
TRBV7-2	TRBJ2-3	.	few	CASSVYRELSTDTQYF	TGTGCCAGCAGCGTTTACAGGGAATTGAGCACAGATACGCAGTATTTT
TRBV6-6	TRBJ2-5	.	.	CASSSLQQAGTQYF	TGTGCCAGCAGTTCCCTCCAGCAGGCGGGGACCCAGTACTTC